This TCR beta chain was sequenced during a study of blood T cell repertoires in COVID-19. Looking at the study overall: Material from acute and convalescent COVID-19 was sourced from the United States, Italy and Spain. From T cells, B-cell-depleted T cells, or PBMCs came the material, which was cDNA or gDNA.

Authors' data handling: Reference gene primer amplification gave nucleated cell count estimates. Assay: immunoSEQ multiplex PCR; the TCRdb copy retains only in-frame clones and omits some. That table is the source of V, J and clone size, and D and trimming were worked out from the DNA. The sample lists roughly 70,000 clones; more than 80% were seen once. Germline values: CDR1 SGHRS, CDR2 YFSETQ. CDR3 length equals 16 residues. The ends were cut back, 4 bases at V and 2 bases at J, with 17 bases in the middle. The chain joins TRBV5-1 to TRBJ2-3; D is uncertain. Sequenced: peripheral blood. The clonotype originates from a woman older than 75 with active COVID-19. The CDR3 loop reads CASSPGPTRVTDTQYF. DNA of the CDR3: TGCGCCAGCAGCCCCGGCCCCACCCGGGTCACAGATACGCAGTATTTT.